Presented here are 30 T cell receptor beta chains from one specimen sequenced in a study of blood T cell repertoires in COVID-19 (dated by TCRdb to the early 2020s). The library was generated by the immunoSEQ multiplex PCR assay. TCRdb took over this immuneACCESS table, retaining in-frame rearrangements with V and J assigned. Such tables are incomplete; in checked studies, under half of the missing clones stem from an unresolved V gene, and the remainder is unexplained. This sample has more than 250,000 clones in its table, and roughly 88% of those were observed once. About 1.6% of the sample belongs to the ten largest clones. Material for sequencing was peripheral blood. These receptors were taken from a woman aged 50 to 65 with acute or convalescent COVID-19.

The CDR3 sequence is CASSVWAENEKLFF. CDR3 DNA sequence: TGTGCCAGCAGTGTGTGGGCAGAGAATGAAAAACTGTTTTTT. The rearrangement uses TRBV2 and TRBJ1-4, with no clear D. The CDR3 has 14 amino acids. Germline lookup yields CDR1 SNHLY and CDR2 FYNNEI. Between the trimmed V and J ends, which lost 4 bases and 5 bases, there was a span of 11 bases. Looking up the rest from reference TRBV2 and TRBJ1-4 gives the full variable domain: EPEVTQTPSHQVTQMGQEVILRCVPISNHLYFYWYRQILGQKVEFLVSFYNNEISEKSEIFDDQFSVERPDGSNFTLKIRSTKLEDSAMYFCASSVWAENEKLFFGSGTQLSVL.

This rearrangement joins TRBV19 to TRBJ2-7; D possibly corresponds to TRBD2 (6 bases). Germline values: CDR1 LNHDA, CDR2 SQIVND (reference sequence). V lost 1 base and J 3 bases, leaving 13 bases between the germline ends. The CDR3 is 15 amino acids. The DNA of the CDR3 is TGTGCCAGTAGTATAGTTTTCGGCGGGATCTACGAGCAGTACTTC. Residues: CASSIVFGGIYEQYF.

The chain links TRBV7-2 to TRBJ1-6; D is perhaps TRBD1 (6 bases). CDR3 length equals 16 residues. CDR1 is SGHTA and CDR2 is FQGNSA in the germline V gene. The V and J ends lost 6 bases and 0 bases respectively, with 12 bases between them. Here the CDR3 DNA reads TGTGCCAGCAGATACACAGGGAGCTCCTATAATTCACCCCTCCACTTT. It codes for CASRYTGSSYNSPLHF.

This chain connects TRBV10-3 to TRBJ2-7, with 8 bases matching TRBD1. Germline V CDR1 and CDR2: ENHRY, SYGVKD. This CDR3 is built from 14 residues. Trimming removed 8 bases from V and 5 bases from J; junction bases left unmatched: 11. In nucleotides, the CDR3 is TGTGCCATCGGAGGCGGACAGGGCGACAACGAGCAGTACTTC. This sequence encodes CAIGGGQGDNEQYF.

The chain is built from TRBV7-8 and TRBJ1-1; D remains ambiguous. CDR1 SGHVS and CDR2 FQNEAQ come from the germline V gene. The CDR3 has 11 amino acids. Trimming took off 3 bases at V and 5 bases at J, with 4 bases between the two ends. The CDR3 nucleotides read TGTGCCAGCAGCTTTTCGACTGAAGCTTTCTTT. Translating it yields CASSFSTEAFF.

This chain connects TRBV18 to TRBJ1-5; 10 nucleotides agree with TRBD1. Germline loops: CDR1 KGHSH, CDR2 LQKENI. The CDR3 spans 17 residues. J gave up 1 base and V 6 bases, and 9 bases lay outside the gene matches. CDR3 amino acids: CASSREPGQGSNQPQHF. For the CDR3, the DNA is TGTGCCAGCTCGCGCGAACCGGGACAGGGGAGCAATCAGCCCCAGCATTTT.

This clone was observed a few times. This rearrangement joins TRBV18 to TRBJ1-2; D not resolved. V lost 3 bases and J lost 4, with 12 bases in between. This CDR3 has 14 residues. The germline CDR1 and CDR2 sequences are KGHSH and LQKENI. Here the CDR3 reads CASSPSGLTYGYTF. The CDR3 region has the DNA TGTGCCAGCTCACCTTCAGGACTTACCTATGGCTACACCTTC.

This clone was detected once. J is TRBJ2-7 and V is TRBV12-3 or TRBV12-4, with D maybe TRBD2 (6 bases). Trimming stripped 3 bases from V and 4 bases from J, with 10 bases between. The CDR3 totals 13 residues. The CDR3 spells CASSFARGYEQYF. CDR3 coding DNA: TGTGCCAGCAGTTTTGCCCGGGGGTACGAGCAGTACTTC.

This chain uses TRBV5-1 with TRBJ2-7, with 7 bases fitting TRBD2. CDR1 is SGHRS, CDR2 YFSETQ, per germline. The ends lost 5 bases at V and 7 bases at J; junction bases unmatched: 15. This CDR3 contains 15 residues. The CDR3 sequence is CASRGYQGGQAEQYF. In DNA form, the CDR3 reads TGCGCCAGCAGGGGATACCAGGGAGGGCAGGCGGAGCAGTACTTC.

On this clone: The same CDR3 can be traced to other DNA sequences in this sample. The chain employs TRBV12-3 or TRBV12-4 and TRBJ1-2, with 9 bases identical to TRBD1. V lost 3 bases, J lost 8 bases, and 4 bases stayed unmatched. The CDR3 is 13 amino acids. CDR3 sequence: CASSLWGQGGYTF. The CDR3 DNA is TGTGCCAGCAGTTTGTGGGGACAGGGCGGCTACACCTTC.

Here the CDR3 reads CASSPRQGYEQYF. The CDR3 DNA reads as TGCGCCAGCAGCCCGAGACAGGGCTACGAGCAGTACTTC. This sequence joins TRBV5-1 and TRBJ2-7, with 7 positions matching TRBD1. J lost 3 bases, V lost 4 bases, and 4 bases had no gene match. Germline CDR1 SGHRS, CDR2 YFSETQ. The CDR3 covers 13 residues.

J is TRBJ2-5 and V is TRBV18; 7 positions agree with TRBD2. CDR1 is KGHSH, CDR2 LQKENI, per germline. V dropped 7 bases and J dropped 4; count of bases not matched to a gene: 9. CDR3 size: 14 residues. As DNA, the CDR3 is TGTGCCAGCTTACCCGCGGGAGTAATAGAGACCCAGTACTTC. Protein product: CASLPAGVIETQYF.

The J gene is TRBJ2-1, the V gene TRBV27, with 11 bases aligning to TRBD2. There are 13 residues in the CDR3. Germline CDR1 and CDR2: MNHEY and SMNVEV (reference sequence). V shed 7 bases and J 10 bases; nucleotides not matched to a gene: 6. CDR3 sequence: CASTGLAGGEQFF. CDR3 nucleotides: TGTGCCAGCACGGGGCTAGCGGGAGGCGAGCAGTTCTTC.

The chain joins TRBV4-2 to TRBJ1-1, with D perhaps TRBD1 (6 bases). The V gene's germline CDR1 is LGHNA and CDR2 YNFKEQ. Trimming pared 2 bases from V and 0 bases from J, leaving 10 bases between. The CDR3 totals 15 residues. The CDR3 loop is CASSQPTGMNTEAFF. CDR3 coding DNA: TGTGCCAGCAGCCAACCAACAGGGATGAACACTGAAGCTTTCTTT.

The chain couples TRBV30 to TRBJ2-5; perhaps TRBD1 as D (6 bases). The CDR3 spans 14 residues. Between the trimmed V and J ends, which lost 5 bases and 0 bases, there was a span of 13 bases. Germline-derived CDR1 and CDR2 are GTSNPN and SVGIG (reference sequence). The chain's CDR3 is CAWGDRRYQETQYF. CDR3 bases: TGTGCCTGGGGTGACAGGAGGTACCAAGAGACCCAGTACTTC.

This clone was detected only a few times. The genes are TRBV19 and TRBJ1-6; 8 bases are shared with TRBD1. Germline lookup yields CDR1 LNHDA and CDR2 SQIVND (reference sequence). CDR3 size: 14 residues. V was pared by 6 bases and J by 5 bases, with 3 bases of the junction left unmatched. CDR3 in amino acids: CASRKTGDNSPLHF. The CDR3 DNA reads TGTGCCAGTAGGAAGACAGGGGATAATTCACCCCTCCACTTT.

The V call is TRBV7-8, the J call TRBJ2-1; 8 bases match TRBD2. Germline values: CDR1 SGHVS, CDR2 FQNEAQ. V trimming: 3 bases; J trimming: 0 bases; junction bases outside the gene matches: 4. CDR3 length: 16 residues. In DNA, the CDR3 is TGTGCCAGCAGCTTTAGCGGGGCGAGCTCCTACAATGAGCAGTTCTTC. This codes for CASSFSGASSYNEQFF.

The chain links TRBV28 to TRBJ2-2; TRBD2 might be the D (6 bases). Looked up from germline, CDR1 is MDHEN and CDR2 is SYDVKM. Trimming stripped 5 bases from V and 6 bases from J, with 16 bases between. The CDR3 sequence is 15 residues long. CDR3 sequence: CASSGGGEGAGELFF. CDR3 coding DNA: TGTGCCAGCAGTGGAGGAGGGGAAGGGGCCGGGGAGCTGTTTTTT.

The rearrangement links TRBV28 to TRBJ2-6; D possibly corresponds to TRBD1 (5 bases). The CDR3 is 17 residues long. Germline V gene sequence: CDR1 MDHEN, CDR2 SYDVKM. Trimming took off 6 bases at V and 0 bases at J, with 15 bases between the two ends. CDR3 coding DNA: TGTGCCAGCAGGACAGACAGCATATCCTCTGGGGCCAACGTCCTGACTTTC. It specifies CASRTDSISSGANVLTF.

The rearrangement uses TRBV29-1 and TRBJ2-5; tentatively, D is TRBD1 (5 bases). The CDR3 consists of 12 residues. V was clipped by 5 bases and J by 2 bases, with 9 bases between them. CDR1 and CDR2 from the germline V gene are SQVTM and ANQGSEA. CDR3 region: CSVRTTQETQYF. Here the CDR3 DNA reads TGCAGCGTTCGGACAACACAAGAGACCCAGTACTTC.

CDR3 region: CASSPSPTGAETQYF. As DNA, the CDR3 is TGTGCCAGCAGCCCTTCACCAACAGGGGCAGAGACCCAGTACTTC. The chain carries TRBV7-2 and TRBJ2-5; 7 nucleotides align to TRBD1. There are 15 residues in the CDR3. The V and J ends lost 5 bases and 4 bases, in that order; junction bases with no gene match: 10. Germline assignment: CDR1 SGHTA and CDR2 FQGNSA.

The J gene is TRBJ2-1, the V gene TRBV7-3, with 9 bases lining up with TRBD2. V lost 5 bases, J lost 9 bases, and 8 bases stayed unmatched. This CDR3 contains 14 residues. Germline CDR1 and CDR2: SGHTA and FQGTGA. This CDR3 reads CASSPSTSGGEQFF. Here the CDR3 DNA reads TGTGCCAGCAGCCCATCGACTAGCGGCGGTGAGCAGTTCTTC.

The rearrangement uses TRBV3-1 (or the pseudogene TRBV3-2) and TRBJ2-4, with a possible D match to TRBD2 (6 bases). Germline V lookup: CDR1 LGHDT, CDR2 YNNKEL (reference sequence). The CDR3 length is 20 residues. V lost 0 bases and J 3 bases, leaving 24 bases between the germline ends. CDR3 sequence: CASSQDPFRLAWDDKNIQYF. CDR3 in DNA: TGTGCCAGCAGCCAAGACCCCTTTAGGCTAGCGTGGGATGACAAAAACATTCAGTACTTC.

The V gene is TRBV28, the J gene TRBJ2-7, with a weak D call TRBD2 (6 bases). Germline lookup yields CDR1 MDHEN and CDR2 SYDVKM. V lost 5 bases, J lost 7 bases, and 15 bases lay in between. The CDR3 has 13 residues. Here the CDR3 DNA reads TGTGCCAGCAGTACCGGGACTGCCGGGGAGCAGTACTTC. Amino acids: CASSTGTAGEQYF.

CDR3 DNA sequence: TGTGCCAGCAGCCTGGAAGGGACAAGCACCGGGGAGCTGTTTTTT. Translated: CASSLEGTSTGELFF. The J gene is TRBJ2-2, the V gene TRBV11-3, with TRBD1 as a possible D gene (6 bases). The V end was cut by 5 bases, the J end by 4 bases, with 14 bases between. CDR3 length equals 15 residues. Germline V gene sequence: CDR1 SGHNT, CDR2 YENEEA. The whole variable domain, filled in from reference TRBV11-3 and TRBJ2-2, reads EAGVVQSPRYKIIEKKQPVAFWCNPISGHNTLYWYLQNLGQGPELLIRYENEEAVDDSQLPKDRFSAERLKGVDSTLKIQPAELGDSAVYLCASSLEGTSTGELFFGEGSRLTVL.

Turning to this clone: The sample carries other DNA sequences with the same CDR3. The rearrangement uses TRBV18 and TRBJ1-5, with D possibly TRBD1 on 5 matching bases. The V gene's germline CDR1 is KGHSH and CDR2 LQKENI. Trimming removed 6 bases at V and 2 bases at J, with 8 bases between. The CDR3 contains 13 residues. CDR3 nucleotides: TGTGCCAGCTCTCAGGGCCGCAATCAGCCCCAGCATTTT. Residues: CASSQGRNQPQHF. The whole variable domain, filled in from reference TRBV18 and TRBJ1-5, reads NAGVMQNPRHLVRRRGQEARLRCSPMKGHSHVYWYRQLPEEGLKFMVYLQKENIIDESGMPKERFSAEFPKEGPSILRIQQVVRGDSAAYFCASSQGRNQPQHFGDGTRLSIL.

This chain joins TRBV10-3 and TRBJ2-2; TRBD2 aligns across 7 bases. The germline V gene has CDR1 ENHRY and CDR2 SYGVKD. The length of the CDR3 is 14 residues. Trimming removed 4 bases from V and 4 bases from J; junction bases left unmatched: 3. CDR3 sequence: CAISGRGSTGELFF. The CDR3 bases are TGTGCCATCAGTGGGCGGGGGAGCACCGGGGAGCTGTTTTTT.

Here the CDR3 reads CASSGLTGGGETQYF. Here the CDR3 DNA reads TGCGCCAGCAGCGGGCTCACAGGGGGCGGAGAGACCCAGTACTTC. The chain uses TRBV5-1 and TRBJ2-5, with 9 bases lining up with TRBD1. This CDR3 has 15 residues. Trimming at V came to 4 bases and at J to 4 bases, leaving 8 bases not matched to a gene. The germline V gene encodes CDR1 SGHRS and CDR2 YFSETQ.

This chain links TRBV28 with TRBJ1-4; a weak D match, TRBD1 (6 bases). Trimming took 10 bases from V and 2 from J, leaving 14 bases between them. CDR1 is MDHEN, CDR2 SYDVKM, per germline. The CDR3 sequence is 14 residues long. The CDR3 bases are TGTGCCACCTCCCCCCAGGGGACTAATGAAAAACTGTTTTTT. Its translation: CATSPQGTNEKLFF.

The gene calls are TRBV27 and TRBJ1-5; no clear D gene. Germline V gene sequence: CDR1 MNHEY, CDR2 SMNVEV (reference sequence). CDR3 length: 16 amino acids. Trimming shortened V by 0 bases and J by 2 bases, and 11 bases separated the two germline ends. CDR3 in amino acids: CASSLSSGWRNQPQHF. DNA for the CDR3: TGTGCCAGCAGTTTATCCTCAGGTTGGCGCAATCAGCCCCAGCATTTT.